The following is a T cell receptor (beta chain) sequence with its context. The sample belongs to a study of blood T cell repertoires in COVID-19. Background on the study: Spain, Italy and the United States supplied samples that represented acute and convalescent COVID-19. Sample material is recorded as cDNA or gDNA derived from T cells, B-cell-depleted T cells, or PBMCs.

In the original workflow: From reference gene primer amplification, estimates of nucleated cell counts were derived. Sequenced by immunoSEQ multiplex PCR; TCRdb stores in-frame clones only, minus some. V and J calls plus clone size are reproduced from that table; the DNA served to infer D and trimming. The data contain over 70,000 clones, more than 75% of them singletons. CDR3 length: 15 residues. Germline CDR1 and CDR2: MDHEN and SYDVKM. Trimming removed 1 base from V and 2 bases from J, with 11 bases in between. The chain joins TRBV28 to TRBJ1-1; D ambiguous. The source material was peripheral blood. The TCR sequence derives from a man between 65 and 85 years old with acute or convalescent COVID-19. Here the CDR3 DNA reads TGTGCCAGCAGTTTATTTAGCCGGGTCAACACTGAAGCTTTCTTT. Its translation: CASSLFSRVNTEAFF.